Listed here are 3 T cell receptor beta chains from one sample, sequenced in a study of blood T cell repertoires in COVID-19. TCRdb's copy holds only in-frame clones and misses some; the assay was immunoSEQ multiplex PCR. The sample yields some 170,000 clones, about 90% seen once. Sequenced input: PBMCs or T cells enriched from blood (not recorded which). Source of these receptors: a human donor with acute COVID-19. The donor label of this sample is uncertain.

DNA of the CDR3: TGCGCCAGCAGCTTGCAGGGAACAACCTCTGGAAACACCATATATTTT. Translated: CASSLQGTTSGNTIYF. V is TRBV5-1 and J is TRBJ1-3; D may be TRBD1 (5 bases). Germline V gene sequence: CDR1 SGHRS, CDR2 YFSETQ. V was cut by 1 base and J by 0 bases, with 11 bases left in between. The CDR3 spans 16 residues.

This chain links TRBV7-9 with TRBJ2-2; D possibly corresponds to TRBD1 (6 bases). Germline CDR1 and CDR2: SEHNR and FQNEAQ (reference sequence). The V end lost 7 bases, the J end lost 2 bases, and 17 bases lay between the germline ends. This CDR3 has 16 amino acids. The chain's CDR3 is CASIDGQGFNTGELFF. CDR3 in DNA: TGTGCCAGCATCGACGGCCAGGGGTTCAACACCGGGGAGCTGTTTTTT.

The rearrangement joins TRBV7-2 to TRBJ2-5, with TRBD1 matching over 7 bases. CDR3 length: 13 amino acids. V lost 3 bases, J lost 5 bases, and 3 bases stayed unmatched. Per germline, CDR1 SGHTA and CDR2 FQGNSA. The CDR3 sequence is CASSFGQAETQYF. The CDR3 nucleotides are TGTGCCAGCAGCTTCGGACAGGCGGAGACCCAGTACTTC.